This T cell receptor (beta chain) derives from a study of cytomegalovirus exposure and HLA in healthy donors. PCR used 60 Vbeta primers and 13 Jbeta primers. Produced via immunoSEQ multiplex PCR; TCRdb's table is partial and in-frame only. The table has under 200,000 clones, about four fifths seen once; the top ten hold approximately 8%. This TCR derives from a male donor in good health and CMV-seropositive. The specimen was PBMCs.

DNA of the CDR3: TGTGCCATCAGTGCAAGACAGGGCGGGGTAACCTACACCTTC. It translates to CAISARQGGVTYTF. The chain carries TRBV10-3 and TRBJ1-2; 7 bases line up with TRBD1. After removal of 4 bases from V and 10 bases from J, the junction contained 12 bases not matched to a gene. The CDR3 consists of 14 residues. Germline CDR1 is ENHRY and CDR2 is SYGVKD.